The 18 T cell receptor beta chains below come from one sample, sequenced in a study of blood T cells in healthy people across ages. Primed by a sample-barcoded 5' primer and a J-beta primer mix, a second PCR proceeded for about 6 to 11 cycles. MiXCR was run by TCRdb on the 5' RACE reads, yielding one entry per CDR3 protein. The repertoire consists of about 680,000 distinct CDR3 sequences, with around 48% occurring once and the leading ten covering 30% to 40%. The sample comprised blood. These receptors all come from a woman aged 55-69 years in good health.

The chain is built from TRBV20-1 and TRBJ2-4; perhaps TRBD2 as D (5 bases). The J call is uncertain, as TRBJ2-7 better fits the DNA end. The CDR3 spans 18 residues. Looked up from germline, CDR1 is DFQATT and CDR2 is SNEGSKA (reference sequence). The CDR3 nucleotides are TGCAGTGCTAGAGACAGCGCTGTGAAACACGGAGCCGGGAACGAGCAGTACTTC. Amino acid sequence: CSARDSAVKHGAGNEQYF.

The genes are TRBV20-1 and TRBJ2-7; 8 positions agree with TRBD2. With 5 bases clipped from V and 3 bases from J, the junction kept 15 bases outside the gene matches. Germline V gives CDR1 DFQATT, CDR2 SNEGSKA (reference sequence). The CDR3 has 16 amino acids. CDR3 nucleotides: TGCAGTGCTCCAAATATTGATAGCGGGACCTTCTACGAGCAGTACTTC. It is translated as CSAPNIDSGTFYEQYF.

V gene TRBV11-2 combines with J gene TRBJ1-2; a possible D gene is TRBD1 (6 bases). There are 13 residues in the CDR3. V was pared by 3 bases and J by 6 bases, with 11 bases between. Germline CDR1 is SGHAT and CDR2 is FQNNGV. CDR3 sequence: CASSFFQGNGYTF. The CDR3 DNA sequence: TGTGCCAGCAGCTTCTTTCAGGGGAATGGCTACACCTTC.

V and J are TRBV20-1 and TRBJ1-2; D unresolved. The CDR3 runs to 16 residues. The V and J ends lost 0 bases and 4 bases respectively, with 18 bases between them. CDR1 and CDR2 from the germline V gene are DFQATT and SNEGSKA (reference sequence). The CDR3 here is CSARDKGPVGSYGYTF. CDR3 coding DNA: TGCAGTGCTAGAGATAAGGGTCCAGTAGGATCCTATGGCTACACCTTC.

This clonotype was found a few times. In DNA, the CDR3 is TGTGCCAGCAGCTTAGCAGTAGGCAGGGGGCAAGATACGCAGTATTTT. Protein product: CASSLAVGRGQDTQYF. The chain has TRBV7-2 and TRBJ2-3, with TRBD1 matching 8 bases. The junction had 7 bases not matched to a gene; V was cut back by 0 bases and J by 5 bases. Germline values: CDR1 SGHTA, CDR2 FQGNSA. The CDR3 length is 16 residues.

This clonotype was counted between two and nine times. The chain uses TRBV7-9 and TRBJ2-1, with 14 bases aligning to TRBD2. Germline assignment: CDR1 SEHNR and CDR2 FQNEAQ (reference sequence). J gave up 9 bases and V 0 bases, and 4 bases lay outside the gene matches. This CDR3 has 16 amino acids. DNA of the CDR3: TGTGCCAGCAGCTTAGCCGGGACTAGCGGGAGTATTGAGCAGTTCTTC. Translated: CASSLAGTSGSIEQFF. Using reference TRBV7-9 and TRBJ2-1 for the parts outside the CDR3, the full variable domain is DTGVSQNPRHKITKRGQNVTFRCDPISEHNRLYWYRQTLGQGPEFLTYFQNEAQLEKSRLLSDRFSAERPKGSFSTLEIQRTEQGDSAMYLCASSLAGTSGSIEQFFGPGTRLTVL.

This clonotype has a single count. The chain recombines TRBV21-1 with TRBJ1-2; no check of the table's D call, TRBD1, against the DNA was made. TRBV21-1 is labeled a pseudogene. The CDR3 sequence is 15 residues long. The CDR3 loop is CASSPLARRAYGYTF. CDR3 nucleotides: TGTGCCAGCAGCCCCCTGGCCAGACGTGCCTATGGCTACACCTTC.

The rearrangement links TRBV27 to TRBJ2-7, with 8 bases aligning to TRBD2. This CDR3 contains 14 residues. CDR1 is MNHEY, CDR2 SMNVEV, per germline (reference sequence). V lost 6 bases to trimming and J lost 4 bases; unmatched junction nucleotides: 8. The CDR3 spells CASSPRASGYEQYF. CDR3 nucleotides: TGTGCCAGCAGCCCGCGGGCTAGCGGGTACGAGCAGTACTTC.

The chain uses TRBV7-8 and TRBJ1-5; TRBD1 matches at 7 bases. This CDR3 has 13 amino acids. Germline assignment: CDR1 SGHVS and CDR2 FQNEAQ. V lost 3 bases to trimming and J lost 7 bases; unmatched junction nucleotides: 3. The CDR3 sequence: CASSFDREQPQHF. DNA of the CDR3: TGTGCCAGCAGCTTCGACAGGGAACAGCCCCAGCATTTT.

The count of this clonotype is one. This chain uses TRBV20-1 with TRBJ2-7, with 8 bases aligning to TRBD2. V was clipped by 6 bases and J by 5 bases; unmatched bases: 12. Per the germline V gene, CDR1 is DFQATT and CDR2 is SNEGSKA (reference sequence). The CDR3 has 14 residues. The CDR3 region has the DNA TGCAGTGCCATCCATCCCGGGACTAGTGACGAGCAGTACTTC. It encodes CSAIHPGTSDEQYF.

V and J are TRBV2 and TRBJ2-7, with 8 bases lining up with TRBD2. Germline CDR1 reads SNHLY; CDR2 reads FYNNEI. Trimming took 7 bases from V and 0 from J; bases not matched to a gene: 11. The CDR3 contains 16 residues. This CDR3 is CASTAQVAGGSYEQYF. CDR3 nucleotide sequence: TGTGCCAGCACGGCTCAGGTGGCGGGAGGCTCCTACGAGCAGTACTTC.

The rearrangement links TRBV4-1 to TRBJ1-1; tentative D call: TRBD1 (5 bases). Germline assignment: CDR1 MGHRA and CDR2 YSYEKL. Trimming stripped 1 base from V and 7 bases from J, with 10 bases between. This CDR3 spans 13 amino acids. CDR3 protein: CASSQVGRDEAFF. The DNA of the CDR3 is TGCGCCAGCAGCCAAGTTGGCAGGGATGAAGCTTTCTTT.

This chain connects TRBV4-3 to TRBJ2-7; possibly TRBD1 for D (5 bases). The J call may be faulty, since TRBJ2-4 better matches the DNA end. CDR1 and CDR2 (germline): LGHNA, YSLEER. CDR3 length: 14 amino acids. The CDR3 DNA reads TGCGCCAGCAGCCAAGATTGGCAGGGCGGCATTCAGTACTTC. This sequence encodes CASSQDWQGGIQYF.

The rearrangement uses TRBV4-2 and TRBJ2-3, with a tentative D call TRBD2 (5 bases). Germline V gene data show CDR1 as LGHNA and CDR2 as YNFKEQ. Trimming took off 4 bases at V and 3 bases at J, with 20 bases between the two ends. The CDR3 sequence is 17 residues long. This CDR3 is CASSPRLSVSGTDTQYF. The CDR3 DNA is TGTGCCAGCAGCCCGAGACTGTCAGTGTCGGGGACAGATACGCAGTATTTT.

A remark on this clonotype: This sequence may be a read error, since a much larger clone differs from it by one base. The genes are TRBV9 and TRBJ1-2; perhaps TRBD1 as D (5 bases). The CDR3 is 14 amino acids. Germline V gives CDR1 SGDLS, CDR2 YYNGEE. The CDR3 protein is CAGSLRDGRYGYTF. As DNA, the CDR3 is TGTGCCGGCAGCCTCCGGGACGGAAGATATGGCTACACCTTC. Full variable domain (remainder filled in from reference TRBV9 and TRBJ1-2): DSGVTQTPKHLITATGQRVTLRCSPRSGDLSVYWYQQSLDQGLQFLIQYYNGEERAKGNILERFSAQQFPDLHSELNLSSLELGDSALYFCAGSLRDGRYGYTFGSGTRLTVV.

The chain links TRBV6-1 to TRBJ2-7; 7 bases line up with TRBD2. Germline assignment: CDR1 MNHNS and CDR2 SASEGT. The V segment lost 6 bases and the J segment 0 bases; nucleotides outside the gene matches: 8. The CDR3 runs to 15 residues. CDR3 in DNA: TGTGCCAGCAGAGCAACTAGCGCCAGCTCCTACGAGCAGTACTTC. As protein: CASRATSASSYEQYF.

The chain joins TRBV7-9 to TRBJ2-7; 10 positions match TRBD1. The CDR3 is 15 amino acids. With V trimmed by 5 bases and J by 5 bases, 9 bases remained unmatched. Germline CDR1 and CDR2: SEHNR and FQNEAQ (reference sequence). For the CDR3, the DNA is TGTGCCAGCAGCGTAACCGGGACAGGGGTCCACGAGCAGTACTTC. Translated, it gives CASSVTGTGVHEQYF.

The rearrangement links TRBV6-2 or TRBV6-3 to TRBJ1-1; D ambiguous. The CDR3 has 15 amino acids. CDR1 is MNHEY and CDR2 is SVGEGT in the germline V gene. Deletions cut 1 base from V and 0 bases from J, with 9 bases between. The CDR3 sequence is CASSYFRAMNTEAFF. Written as DNA, the CDR3 is TGTGCCAGCAGTTACTTTCGGGCAATGAACACTGAAGCTTTCTTT.